Listed below are T cell receptor beta chains from one sample, sequenced in a study of blood T cell repertoires in COVID-19. Clones were sequenced by immunoSEQ multiplex PCR, and TCRdb holds only the in-frame ones, with some missing. The top ten hold approximately 2% of the sample, which has approximately 250,000 clones, 88% seen once. Sequencing was carried out using PBMCs or T cells enriched from blood (not recorded which). The receptors originated from a woman aged 55 to 70 in a cohort exposed to, infected with or recovered from COVID-19 (not recorded which). Each CDR3 is given with its conserved first and last residue. D genes are given only for firm matches. Some rows have no size entry. The others give once, few or many, or a class for an expanded clone.

cdr3_length d_call j_call v_call clone_size cdr3_aa cdr3_nt
15 TRBD2 TRBJ2-2 TRBV28 once CATKLAGKGTGELFF TGTGCCACCAAGTTAGCGGGAAAGGGCACCGGGGAGCTGTTTTTT
18 . TRBJ2-7 TRBV5-1 . CASSLGFDRQLNSYEQYF TGCGCCAGCAGCTTGGGGTTCGACAGACAACTAAACTCCTACGAGCAGTACTTC
14 TRBD2 TRBJ2-7 TRBV28 . CASSFSGSSYEQYF TGTGCCAGCAGTTTCAGCGGGAGCTCCTACGAGCAGTACTTC
16 TRBD2 TRBJ2-1 TRBV5-1 . CASSSREGLSYNEQFF TGCGCCAGCAGCTCTAGGGAGGGTCTATCCTACAATGAGCAGTTCTTC
15 . TRBJ2-1 TRBV4-1 . CASSLSGSFYNEQFF TGCGCCAGCAGCCTTAGCGGCTCCTTTTACAATGAGCAGTTCTTC
14 . TRBJ2-7 TRBV18 . CASSPGNVVYEQYF TGTGCCAGCTCGCCGGGAAACGTTGTCTACGAGCAGTACTTC
12 . TRBJ1-1 TRBV19 . CASSTGLTEAFF TGTGCCAGTAGTACAGGGCTCACTGAAGCTTTCTTT
13 . TRBJ1-1 TRBV7-3 . CASSLSRVTEAFF TGTGCCAGCAGCTTAAGTCGGGTCACTGAAGCTTTCTTT
12 . TRBJ1-3 TRBV6-5 . CASRDGENTIYF TGTGCCAGCAGGGACGGGGAAAACACCATATATTTT
13 . TRBJ2-5 TRBV5-4 . CASSLSSQETQYF TGTGCCAGCAGCTTGTCCTCGCAAGAGACCCAGTACTTC
14 TRBD1 TRBJ2-7 TRBV6-5 . CASRKQGRSFEQYF TGTGCCAGCAGAAAACAGGGGCGCTCTTTCGAGCAGTACTTC
15 TRBD2 TRBJ2-1 TRBV11-2 many CASSPLAGGNNEQFF TGTGCCAGCAGTCCTCTAGCGGGAGGGAACAATGAGCAGTTCTTC
17 TRBD1 TRBJ1-2 TRBV19 once CASTFLNGQGYDYGYTF TGTGCCAGTACCTTTCTGAATGGACAGGGATATGACTATGGCTACACCTTC
14 . TRBJ1-4 TRBV28 . CASRRGQSREKLFF TGTGCCAGCAGAAGGGGACAATCTAGAGAAAAACTGTTTTTT
14 . TRBJ2-7 TRBV7-9 . CASSSGQGFYEQYF TGTGCCAGCAGCTCCGGGCAGGGATTCTACGAGCAGTACTTC
15 TRBD2 TRBJ2-1 TRBV7-3 . CASSPPGLAGDEQFF TGTGCCAGCAGCCCTCCGGGACTAGCGGGAGATGAGCAGTTCTTC
15 TRBD1 TRBJ1-4 TRBV10-3 . CAISEEGQGGEKLFF TGTGCCATCAGTGAGGAGGGACAGGGAGGAGAAAAACTGTTTTTT
15 . TRBJ2-5 TRBV10-1 . CASSEGQNLQETQYF TGCGCCAGCAGTGAGGGACAGAATCTCCAAGAGACCCAGTACTTC
15 TRBD1 TRBJ1-1 TRBV4-3 . CASSQATGVYTEAFF TGCGCCAGCAGCCAAGCGACAGGGGTCTACACTGAAGCTTTCTTT
14 . TRBJ2-3 TRBV30 . CAWSVGASADTQYF TGTGCCTGGAGTGTAGGGGCTAGCGCAGATACGCAGTATTTT
15 TRBD2 TRBJ2-7 TRBV13 . CASSQPGLALSEQYF TGTGCCAGCAGCCAGCCGGGACTAGCTCTGTCCGAGCAGTACTTC
15 TRBD2 TRBJ2-3 TRBV7-2 . CASLAGGGLTDTQYF TGTGCCAGCCTAGCGGGAGGGGGTCTCACAGATACGCAGTATTTT
15 . TRBJ2-7 TRBV27 . CASSLSRQGRVEQYF TGTGCCAGCAGTTTATCCCGGCAGGGCAGGGTCGAGCAGTACTTC